One TCR beta chain is described in this entry. The CDR3 extends over 15 amino acids. With V trimmed by 6 bases and J by 1 base, 6 bases remained unmatched. Germline V gene sequence: CDR1 MNHEY, CDR2 SVGAGI. Original data processing: Reference gene primer amplification yielded estimated nucleated cell counts. Sequencing used immunoSEQ multiplex PCR; TCRdb keeps in-frame clones, though not all of them. That table supplies the V and J calls and clone size; D and trimming were determined from the DNA. The sample lists roughly 260,000 clones, over 75% occurring once. This sample is part of a study of blood T cell repertoires in COVID-19. Study details: Acute and convalescent COVID-19 specimens originated in the United States, Italy and Spain. From T cells, B-cell-depleted T cells, or PBMCs came the material, which was cDNA or gDNA.

Source material: peripheral blood. This chain joins TRBV6-5 and TRBJ2-4, with 7 bases that match TRBD1. The sequence was obtained from a woman aged 45-65 years with acute or convalescent COVID-19. The CDR3 is CASRPTGWAKNIQYF. As DNA, the CDR3 is TGTGCCAGCAGGCCGACAGGGTGGGCCAAAAACATTCAGTACTTC.